Following are 28 T cell receptor beta chains from one sample sequenced in a study of T-cell memory formation after mild COVID-19. One entry per CDR3 protein, called by TCRdb with MiXCR from the 5' RACE reads. The sample includes about 250,000 distinct CDR3 sequences, approximately 15% seen only once; the top ten take 2.1%. Sequenced sample: PBMCs or a T cell subset sorted from them (not recorded which). The receptors shown here come from an adult woman who had mild COVID-19 (a few samples of this study predate the infection). Cell type and time point are not known.

This clonotype occurred a few times. The chain carries TRBV6-5 and TRBJ1-2; TRBD1 matches at 9 bases. The trim removed 6 bases at V and 6 bases at J, leaving 5 bases unmatched. CDR1 MNHEY and CDR2 SVGAGI come from the germline V gene. The CDR3 is 13 residues long. This chain's CDR3 is CASRLGQGHGYTF. DNA for the CDR3: TGTGCCAGCAGACTAGGACAGGGGCATGGCTACACCTTC.

The V gene is TRBV29-1, the J gene TRBJ1-1; D is unresolved. Germline CDR1 reads SQVTM; CDR2 reads ANQGSEA. The CDR3 is made up of 15 amino acids. The V end was cut by 7 bases, the J end by 4 bases, with 22 bases between. CDR3 amino acids: CSAIPGTAVSTEAFF. The CDR3, as DNA: TGCAGCGCTATACCCGGAACAGCGGTATCCACTGAAGCTTTCTTT.

This clonotype was counted a few times. This rearrangement joins TRBV5-1 to TRBJ2-7; TRBD2 aligns across 7 bases. The CDR3 spans 14 residues. Germline lookup yields CDR1 SGHRS and CDR2 YFSETQ. Trimming at V came to 7 bases and at J to 5 bases, leaving 12 bases not matched to a gene. This CDR3 is CASAIWGGHDEQYF. The CDR3 DNA reads TGCGCCAGCGCGATCTGGGGAGGGCATGACGAGCAGTACTTC.

This clonotype was detected a few times. In DNA form, the CDR3 reads TGTGCCAGCAGCCGCTGGGGCGGGAGCACAGATACGCAGTATTTT. The encoded protein is CASSRWGGSTDTQYF. V gene TRBV7-2 combines with J gene TRBJ2-3; either TRBD1 or TRBD2 may supply D (5 bases each). The ends were cut back, 5 bases at V and 0 bases at J, with 12 bases in the middle. Germline V gene lookup returns CDR1 SGHTA and CDR2 FQGNSA. This CDR3 comprises 15 residues.

At least ten counts were recorded for this clonotype. This chain joins TRBV14 and TRBJ2-7, with D perhaps given as TRBD1 or TRBD2 (6 bases each). V was clipped by 2 bases and J by 0 bases, with 11 bases between them. CDR3 size: 15 residues. Germline lookup yields CDR1 SGHDN and CDR2 FVKESK. The CDR3 spells CASSQPGAHSYEQYF. CDR3 DNA: TGTGCCAGCAGCCAACCGGGGGCCCACTCCTACGAGCAGTACTTC.

This chain connects TRBV4-1 to TRBJ2-3; TRBD2 aligns across 10 bases. This CDR3 is built from 17 residues. Germline V CDR1 and CDR2: MGHRA, YSYEKL. V gave up 3 bases and J gave up 0 bases; unmatched junction bases: 6. The CDR3 sequence: CASSQDKTSGSTDTQYF. The DNA for the CDR3 is TGCGCCAGCAGCCAGGATAAGACTAGCGGGAGCACAGATACGCAGTATTTT.

Only a few counts were recorded for this clonotype. The chain has TRBV9 and TRBJ2-7, with 8 bases aligning to TRBD2. V dropped 0 bases and J dropped 3; count of bases not matched to a gene: 5. CDR3 size: 15 residues. The germline V gene has CDR1 SGDLS and CDR2 YYNGEE. In DNA form, the CDR3 reads TGTGCCAGCAGCGTAGGGCCTAGCGGGTACTACGAGCAGTACTTC. This sequence encodes CASSVGPSGYYEQYF.

This clonotype was seen a few times. This chain joins TRBV11-2 and TRBJ2-5; the D gene could be TRBD1 or TRBD2 (5 bases each). Germline assignment: CDR1 SGHAT and CDR2 FQNNGV. CDR3 length: 16 residues. V was shortened by 6 bases and J by 4 bases, with 21 bases between the two germline ends. The DNA for the CDR3 is TGTGCCAGCAGACGGGCCGGCATCACTGGGGGAGAGACCCAGTACTTC. The encoded protein is CASRRAGITGGETQYF.

This sequence joins TRBV12-3 or TRBV12-4 and TRBJ2-1, with 15 bases fitting TRBD2. The CDR3 runs 19 residues. J was trimmed by 6 bases and V by 7 bases; bases with no gene match: 16. The CDR3 DNA reads TGTGCCAGCACCCGGGGAGGGACTAGCGGGGGGAATGCCCTCAATGAGCAGTTCTTC. This encodes CASTRGGTSGGNALNEQFF.

This clonotype was seen a few times. The chain joins TRBV5-1 to TRBJ2-1; D is unresolved. Between the trimmed V and J ends, which lost 3 bases and 0 bases, there was a span of 7 bases. This CDR3 has 14 amino acids. Per germline, CDR1 SGHRS and CDR2 YFSETQ. The DNA of the CDR3 is TGCGCCAGCAGCTCTATTGCCTCCTACAATGAGCAGTTCTTC. Translating gives CASSSIASYNEQFF.

This clonotype has only a few counts. CDR3 residues: CASSLATSQETQYF. The CDR3 DNA reads as TGTGCCAGCAGCTTAGCTACCAGCCAAGAGACCCAGTACTTC. This chain joins TRBV7-2 and TRBJ2-5, with D unclear. Trimming took 0 bases from V and 1 from J, leaving 6 bases between them. CDR1 and CDR2 from the germline V gene are SGHTA and FQGNSA. This CDR3 is built from 14 residues.

The chain has TRBV6-6 and TRBJ1-4, with 7 positions matching TRBD1. CDR1 MNHNY and CDR2 SVGAGI come from the germline V gene (reference sequence). The V segment lost 5 bases and the J segment 8 bases; nucleotides outside the gene matches: 11. The CDR3 runs to 15 residues. Here the CDR3 reads CASSPLTGRNEKLFF. The CDR3 DNA reads as TGTGCCAGCAGTCCCCTGACAGGGCGGAACGAAAAACTGTTTTTT.

The chain employs TRBV4-2 and TRBJ2-3; a possible D gene is TRBD1 (5 bases). The V end was cut by 10 bases, the J end by 0 bases, with 14 bases between. Germline V lookup: CDR1 LGHNA, CDR2 YNFKEQ. The CDR3 contains 14 residues. This CDR3 reads CATRQTPSTDTQYF. CDR3 coding DNA: TGTGCCACCCGACAGACTCCTAGCACAGATACGCAGTATTTT.

The V call is TRBV28, the J call TRBJ2-7; the D is unclear. Germline V gives CDR1 MDHEN, CDR2 SYDVKM. This CDR3 has 13 amino acids. V was cut by 6 bases and J by 4 bases, with 13 bases left in between. CDR3 sequence (DNA): TGTGCCAGCAGGGTCAGTTCGACTTACGAGCAGTACTTC. As protein: CASRVSSTYEQYF. Based on the CDR3 plus reference TRBV28 and TRBJ2-7, the full variable domain is DVKVTQSSRYLVKRTGEKVFLECVQDMDHENMFWYRQDPGLGLRLIYFSYDVKMKEKGDIPEGYSVSREKKERFSLILESASTNQTSMYLCASRVSSTYEQYFGPGTRLTVT.

This clonotype was observed a few times. The chain links TRBV24-1 to TRBJ2-1, with a weak D call TRBD1 (6 bases). CDR3 length equals 16 residues. Germline CDR1 reads KGHDR; CDR2 reads SFDVKD. With 4 bases removed from V and 4 bases from J, the gap between germline ends came to 16 bases. CDR3 sequence reads: CATSESNRALYNEQFF. The DNA for the CDR3 is TGTGCCACCAGTGAATCTAACAGGGCTTTATACAATGAGCAGTTCTTC.

This clonotype was seen more than once but under ten times. The CDR3 DNA follows: TGTGCCAGCAGTTCCAGGGGGAGAGGCTATGGCTACACCTTC. This encodes CASSSRGRGYGYTF. This chain links TRBV6-5 with TRBJ1-2; 7 nucleotides match TRBD1. Looked up from germline, CDR1 is MNHEY and CDR2 is SVGAGI. CDR3 length equals 14 residues. Trimming at V came to 4 bases and at J to 4 bases, leaving 6 bases not matched to a gene.

This clonotype was seen a handful of times. The chain combines TRBV10-3 with TRBJ1-1, with TRBD1 matching over 7 bases. The germline V gene has CDR1 ENHRY and CDR2 SYGVKD. J was trimmed by 2 bases and V by 8 bases; bases with no gene match: 5. CDR3 size: 13 residues. Here the CDR3 reads CAIARQGNTEAFF. CDR3 DNA sequence: TGTGCCATCGCCCGACAGGGAAACACTGAAGCTTTCTTT.

The gene calls are TRBV18 and TRBJ1-2, with D perhaps matching TRBD1 (5 bases). Trimming cost V 1 base and J 1 base, with 10 bases left between them. Germline CDR1 reads KGHSH; CDR2 reads LQKENI. CDR3 length: 15 amino acids. CDR3 region: CASSPRDGFNYGYTF. CDR3 DNA sequence: TGTGCCAGCTCACCACGGGACGGATTTAACTATGGCTACACCTTC. Filled out from reference TRBV18 and TRBJ1-2, the complete variable domain reads NAGVMQNPRHLVRRRGQEARLRCSPMKGHSHVYWYRQLPEEGLKFMVYLQKENIIDESGMPKERFSAEFPKEGPSILRIQQVVRGDSAAYFCASSPRDGFNYGYTFGSGTRLTVV.

This clonotype has a single count. The genes are TRBV12-3 or TRBV12-4 and TRBJ2-1; TRBD2 is a possible D gene (5 bases). V lost 1 base and J lost 5, with 6 bases in between. The CDR3 length is 13 residues. CDR3 protein: CASSLDSDNEQFF. The CDR3 region has the DNA TGTGCCAGCAGTTTAGATAGCGACAATGAGCAGTTCTTC.

This clonotype was found a few times. The V gene is TRBV5-1, the J gene TRBJ2-1; 8 positions agree with TRBD2. Germline V gives CDR1 SGHRS, CDR2 YFSETQ. The CDR3 covers 16 residues. Trimming removed 4 bases from V and 4 bases from J; junction bases left unmatched: 10. Written as DNA, the CDR3 is TGCGCCAGCAGCCATTCTACCGGGACTAGTTACAATGAGCAGTTCTTC. It specifies CASSHSTGTSYNEQFF.

The chain has TRBV18 and TRBJ1-6, with D possibly TRBD1 on 5 matching bases. In germline, CDR1 is KGHSH, CDR2 LQKENI. The CDR3 runs to 14 residues. Trimming removed 3 bases at V and 8 bases at J, with 11 bases between. The CDR3 DNA reads TGTGCCAGCTCACCGCAGTGGGGGGATTCACCCCTCCACTTT. Protein: CASSPQWGDSPLHF.

This clonotype has a handful of counts. This chain uses TRBV5-1 with TRBJ2-7; D possibly matches TRBD1 or TRBD2 (7 bases each). Trimming cost V 6 bases and J 0 bases, with 16 bases left between them. This CDR3 is built from 15 residues. Germline CDR1 reads SGHRS; CDR2 reads YFSETQ. CDR3 sequence: CASKWGGTASYEQYF. CDR3 DNA: TGCGCCAGCAAATGGGGAGGGACAGCCTCCTACGAGCAGTACTTC.

The V gene is TRBV14, the J gene TRBJ2-1, with D possibly being TRBD2 (5 bases). CDR1 is SGHDN and CDR2 is FVKESK in the germline V gene. Trimming removed 4 bases from V and 2 bases from J, with 9 bases in between. The CDR3 runs to 14 residues. CDR3 amino acids: CASSPTRAYNEQFF. In DNA, the CDR3 is TGTGCCAGCAGCCCCACTAGGGCCTACAATGAGCAGTTCTTC.

This chain links TRBV11-2 with TRBJ2-3; no reliable D call. V was cut by 5 bases and J by 0 bases, with 6 bases left in between. The CDR3 contains 13 residues. Germline lookup yields CDR1 SGHAT and CDR2 FQNNGV. The DNA of the CDR3 is TGTGCCAGCAGCCCCGTAAGCACAGATACGCAGTATTTT. This sequence encodes CASSPVSTDTQYF.

The V and J genes are TRBV20-1 and TRBJ2-3, with a tentative D call TRBD1 (6 bases). Germline assignment: CDR1 DFQATT and CDR2 SNEGSKA (reference sequence). Trimming stripped 1 base from V and 2 bases from J, with 13 bases between. The CDR3 runs to 15 residues. The CDR3 region is CSARGHRENTDTQYF. The DNA of the CDR3 is TGCAGTGCTAGAGGTCACAGGGAGAACACAGATACGCAGTATTTT.

This clonotype has a handful of counts. The rearrangement uses TRBV20-1 and TRBJ2-3; TRBD2 matches at 7 bases. CDR1 and CDR2 from the germline V gene are DFQATT and SNEGSKA (reference sequence). This CDR3 is 16 amino acids long. V shed 2 bases, J shed 0 bases, and the junction held 8 bases outside the gene matches. The CDR3 bases are TGCAGTGCTAGAAGTTGGGGAGGGCGGAGCACAGATACGCAGTATTTT. Translated: CSARSWGGRSTDTQYF.

This clonotype showed up many times. V gene TRBV4-2 combines with J gene TRBJ2-3, with 11 bases identical to TRBD2. The V segment lost 0 bases and the J segment 1 base; nucleotides outside the gene matches: 3. This CDR3 is 17 amino acids long. CDR1 and CDR2 (germline): LGHNA, YNFKEQ. CDR3 sequence (DNA): TGTGCCAGCAGCCAAGATCAGACTAGCGGGGGCACAGATACGCAGTATTTT. Amino acids: CASSQDQTSGGTDTQYF.

In this sample, this clonotype turned up a few times. This rearrangement joins TRBV19 to TRBJ2-1; a weak D match, TRBD2 (5 bases). CDR3 length: 12 amino acids. V lost 3 bases and J 13 bases, leaving 13 bases between the germline ends. Germline V gene lookup returns CDR1 LNHDA and CDR2 SQIVND (reference sequence). Written as DNA, the CDR3 is TGTGCCAGTAGTATGGATTCGGGGAATCAGTTCTTC. Its protein product is CASSMDSGNQFF. Based on the CDR3 plus reference TRBV19 and TRBJ2-1, the full variable domain is DGGITQSPKYLFRKEGQNVTLSCEQNLNHDAMYWYRQDPGQGLRLIYYSQIVNDFQKGDIAEGYSVSREKKESFPLTVTSAQKNPTAFYLCASSMDSGNQFFGPGTRLTVL.